The sequence of this TCR beta chain was determined in a study of cytomegalovirus exposure and HLA in healthy donors. Study findings and constraints: Analysis was carried out at a later point, and it linked a missense DCLRE1C variant to TCR beta V- and J-gene trimming. It was shown in a later analysis that HLA-associated TCR beta chains were more clonally expanded than other, equally common chains.

The PCR contained 60 Vbeta and 13 Jbeta primers. The table came from immunoSEQ multiplex PCR; TCRdb's copy has only in-frame clones and leaves some out. This table has fewer than 200,000 clones, roughly four fifths appearing once. Between the trimmed V and J ends, which lost 5 bases and 0 bases, there was a span of 16 bases. This CDR3 is built from 16 residues. Germline V gene data show CDR1 as MDHEN and CDR2 as SYDVKM. Worth noting for this clone: No antigen is known for it.

The genes are TRBV28 and TRBJ1-1; TRBD1 might be the D (6 bases). The sample was PBMCs. The sequence was obtained from a man aged 50-60 years in good health and CMV-seropositive. The CDR3 spells CASSDQGRGMNTEAFF. The DNA for the CDR3 is TGTGCCAGCAGTGATCAGGGGAGGGGGATGAACACTGAAGCTTTCTTT.